These 24 T cell receptor beta chains share one sample of origin, sequenced in a study of T cells in Graves' hyperthyroidism and ophthalmopathy. There were TCR beta CDR3 regions amplified from RNA transcripts. The HTBI primer set was used in a first-round RT-PCR of the TCR CDR3. Each CDR3 protein gets one entry after TCRdb re-called the multiplex PCR reads with MiXCR. This sample yields about 380,000 distinct CDR3 sequences, of which about 14% are seen a single time; around 21% belongs to the top ten. The sequencing input was blood. The receptors derive from a young man with Graves' hyperthyroidism that later progressed to Graves' ophthalmopathy.

This clonotype showed up just a few times. This sequence joins TRBV5-1 and TRBJ2-1, with 9 bases that match TRBD1. The CDR3 totals 16 residues. Germline CDR1 and CDR2: SGHRS and YFSETQ. V trimming: 0 bases; J trimming: 7 bases; junction bases outside the gene matches: 8. CDR3 nucleotide sequence: TGCGCCAGCAGCTTGGTTCCGGGACAGGGTTTGAATGAGCAGTTCTTC. This codes for CASSLVPGQGLNEQFF.

The chain uses TRBV4-1 and TRBJ1-3, with D unclear. The CDR3 runs 15 residues. The germline V gene encodes CDR1 MGHRA and CDR2 YSYEKL. Trimming pared 4 bases from V and 2 bases from J, leaving 12 bases between. The CDR3 DNA reads TGCGCCAGCAGCCGTATATGGGGAACTGGAAACACCATATATTTT. The encoded protein is CASSRIWGTGNTIYF.

This sequence joins TRBV18 and TRBJ1-3; D gene ambiguous. There are 13 residues in the CDR3. Germline assignment: CDR1 KGHSH and CDR2 LQKENI. Deletions cut 3 bases from V and 2 bases from J, with 5 bases between. The CDR3: CASSPQPGNTIYF. In nucleotides, the CDR3 is TGTGCCAGCTCACCCCAACCTGGAAACACCATATATTTT.

This clonotype was seen ten or more times. V and J are TRBV27 and TRBJ1-1; D is unresolved. Deletions cut 4 bases from V and 1 base from J, with 7 bases between. The CDR3 sequence is 13 residues long. Germline V lookup: CDR1 MNHEY, CDR2 SMNVEV (reference sequence). The CDR3 is CASSWSENTEAFF. The DNA for the CDR3 is TGTGCCAGCAGTTGGTCCGAGAACACTGAAGCTTTCTTT.

The rearrangement links TRBV11-2 to TRBJ1-2; TRBD1 is a possible D gene (5 bases). Germline V CDR1 and CDR2: SGHAT, FQNNGV. The germline V and J ends were trimmed by 0 bases and 0 bases, with 8 bases remaining between them. The CDR3 covers 15 residues. The DNA for the CDR3 is TGTGCCAGCAGCTTAGAGGCAGGGCCTAACTATGGCTACACCTTC. It encodes CASSLEAGPNYGYTF.

In this sample, this clonotype turned up a few times. The chain combines TRBV20-1 with TRBJ1-1; D perhaps matches TRBD1 (5 bases). CDR1 and CDR2 from the germline V gene are DFQATT and SNEGSKA (reference sequence). The CDR3 consists of 14 residues. V was trimmed by 3 bases and J by 1 base, leaving 12 bases between them. Here the CDR3 reads CSARRGHTNTEAFF. DNA of the CDR3: TGCAGTGCTAGGAGAGGACATACGAACACTGAAGCTTTCTTT.

This clonotype was seen ten or more times. V and J are TRBV11-2 and TRBJ2-1; the D is unclear. This CDR3 region has 14 residues. Deletions cut 5 bases from V and 0 bases from J, with 8 bases between. CDR1 and CDR2 from the germline V gene are SGHAT and FQNNGV. The CDR3 is CASSRLSSYNEQFF. In nucleotides, the CDR3 is TGTGCCAGCAGCCGGCTAAGCTCCTACAATGAGCAGTTCTTC.

The V and J genes are TRBV7-7 and TRBJ2-5; 13 bases align to TRBD2. Germline trimming cut 2 bases from V and 4 bases from J; bases unmatched to any gene: 7. The CDR3 has 17 amino acids. Germline assignment: CDR1 SSHAT and CDR2 FNYEAQ (reference sequence). In DNA, the CDR3 is TGTGCCAGCAGCTTATTTCCGGGACTAGCGGGGCGAGAGACCCAGTACTTC. Translation gives CASSLFPGLAGRETQYF.

The chain has TRBV20-1 and TRBJ1-2; TRBD1 matches at 10 bases. Germline CDR1 DFQATT, CDR2 SNEGSKA (reference sequence). The length of the CDR3 is 14 residues. Trimming took 0 bases from V and 4 from J; bases not matched to a gene: 2. CDR3 sequence (DNA): TGCAGTGCTAGAGATAGGACAGGGGGCTATGGCTACACCTTC. Translating gives CSARDRTGGYGYTF.

The table lists this clonotype with many counts. The chain employs TRBV28 and TRBJ2-3; tentatively, D is TRBD1 or TRBD2 (6 bases each). Per the germline V gene, CDR1 is MDHEN and CDR2 is SYDVKM. V lost 6 bases and J lost 1, with 14 bases in between. The CDR3 is made up of 15 amino acids. CDR3 DNA: TGTGCCAGCAGCGAGGGGGGCGCTGGCACAGATACGCAGTATTTT. Translation: CASSEGGAGTDTQYF.

V usage is TRBV28 and J usage is TRBJ1-2, with D maybe TRBD1 (5 bases). The germline gives CDR1 MDHEN, CDR2 SYDVKM. The V end was cut by 8 bases, the J end by 3 bases, with 16 bases between. The CDR3 length is 14 residues. CDR3: CASWPGLGYYGYTF. The CDR3 nucleotides are TGTGCCAGCTGGCCAGGGTTAGGATACTATGGCTACACCTTC.

This clonotype showed up just a few times. The V call is TRBV6-1, the J call TRBJ2-4; possible D gene TRBD2, 6 bases. The CDR3 length is 15 residues. V was clipped by 5 bases and J by 3 bases, with 14 bases between them. Germline loops: CDR1 MNHNS, CDR2 SASEGT. CDR3 in DNA: TGTGCCAGCAGTTATTCATTGGGGGGCAAAAACATTCAGTACTTC. It encodes CASSYSLGGKNIQYF.

The table lists this clonotype with a few counts. The chain joins TRBV11-3 to TRBJ2-1; D ambiguous. Trimming took off 7 bases at V and 8 bases at J, with 15 bases between the two ends. Germline V gives CDR1 SGHNT, CDR2 YENEEA. The CDR3 is made up of 13 amino acids. This CDR3 reads CASTRHGSDEQFF. CDR3 in DNA: TGTGCCAGCACCAGACATGGGTCGGATGAGCAGTTCTTC. Full variable domain (remainder filled in from reference TRBV11-3 and TRBJ2-1): EAGVVQSPRYKIIEKKQPVAFWCNPISGHNTLYWYLQNLGQGPELLIRYENEEAVDDSQLPKDRFSAERLKGVDSTLKIQPAELGDSAVYLCASTRHGSDEQFFGPGTRLTVL.

This clonotype was counted many times. The V and J genes are TRBV12-3 or TRBV12-4 and TRBJ2-7; D is possibly TRBD2 (7 bases). The CDR3 spans 15 residues. Trimming shortened V by 6 bases and J by 0 bases, and 15 bases separated the two germline ends. The DNA of the CDR3 is TGTGCCAGCAGCTCTCACGGGGGGCCCTCCTACGAGCAGTACTTC. Its translation is CASSSHGGPSYEQYF.

This clonotype was observed a few times. J is TRBJ2-6 and V is TRBV18, with D unresolved. V was cut by 6 bases and J by 0 bases, with 9 bases left in between. The CDR3 covers 15 residues. Germline V gene data show CDR1 as KGHSH and CDR2 as LQKENI. CDR3 sequence (DNA): TGTGCCAGCTCCCGAAGGGACTCTGGGGCCAACGTCCTGACTTTC. Amino acid sequence: CASSRRDSGANVLTF.

This clonotype was counted ten times or more. The rearrangement uses TRBV6-2 or TRBV6-3 and TRBJ2-7, with D uncertain. V was shortened by 4 bases and J by 4 bases, with 5 bases between the two germline ends. This CDR3 is 11 amino acids long. Looked up from germline, CDR1 is MNHEY and CDR2 is SVGEGT. The CDR3 sequence: CASSFTYEQYF. CDR3 bases: TGTGCCAGCAGTTTTACTTACGAGCAGTACTTC.

The chain combines TRBV28 with TRBJ2-1; D is perhaps TRBD1 (6 bases). The germline gives CDR1 MDHEN, CDR2 SYDVKM. Deletions cut 5 bases from V and 8 bases from J, with 16 bases between. CDR3 size: 14 residues. The CDR3 DNA reads as TGTGCCAGCAGTGACACTTGGGGGCGGGATGAGCAGTTCTTC. This codes for CASSDTWGRDEQFF.

This clonotype occurred many times. The gene calls are TRBV6-2 or TRBV6-3 and TRBJ1-1; D call uncertain. CDR1 and CDR2 (germline): MNHEY, SVGEGT. V was cut by 3 bases and J by 5 bases, with 7 bases left in between. This CDR3 is 12 amino acids long. In nucleotides, the CDR3 is TGTGCCAGCAGTTATGGGGTAACTGAAGCTTTCTTT. Protein sequence: CASSYGVTEAFF.

The chain employs TRBV11-2 and TRBJ2-5; D gene uncertain. Germline loops: CDR1 SGHAT, CDR2 FQNNGV. CDR3 length: 16 residues. Trimming shortened V by 0 bases and J by 5 bases, and 16 bases separated the two germline ends. The CDR3 DNA reads TGTGCCAGCAGCTTAGATAGGTCGGAAGTTCTGGAGACCCAGTACTTC. Its translation: CASSLDRSEVLETQYF.

This clonotype occurred many times. V gene TRBV12-3 or TRBV12-4 combines with J gene TRBJ1-1; D is perhaps TRBD1 (6 bases). Deletions cut 3 bases from V and 4 bases from J, with 12 bases between. This CDR3 contains 14 residues. The CDR3 is CASSLEGGSTEAFF. CDR3 DNA sequence: TGTGCCAGCAGTTTGGAAGGGGGAAGCACTGAAGCTTTCTTT.

This clonotype was found a few times. The V call is TRBV20-1, the J call TRBJ2-1; D ambiguous. With 0 bases removed from V and 8 bases from J, the gap between germline ends came to 11 bases. This CDR3 contains 13 residues. Germline values: CDR1 DFQATT, CDR2 SNEGSKA (reference sequence). CDR3 loop: CSAREAGRYEQFF. DNA of the CDR3: TGCAGTGCTAGAGAGGCAGGTAGATATGAGCAGTTCTTC.

This clonotype was picked up a small number of times. The chain is built from TRBV11-2 and TRBJ2-2; the D gene is possibly TRBD1 (6 bases). Germline V gene lookup returns CDR1 SGHAT and CDR2 FQNNGV. V was pared by 5 bases and J by 3 bases, with 13 bases between. The CDR3 has 15 amino acids. The CDR3 DNA reads as TGTGCCAGCAGCCCTCGGACAGCGGACACCGGGGAGCTGTTTTTT. Translation: CASSPRTADTGELFF.

This clonotype was detected a few times. The DNA of the CDR3 is TGTGCTAGTGGTTTGGCTCTTAACACTGAAGCTTTCTTT. It encodes CASGLALNTEAFF. The chain couples TRBV12-5 to TRBJ1-1; D gene unclear. V shed 1 base and J shed 2 bases, with 5 bases lying between them. Germline V gene sequence: CDR1 LGHNT, CDR2 FRNRAP. The CDR3 is 13 residues long.

This clonotype was observed a handful of times. Given a much more abundant clone one base away, this may be a read error. This sequence joins TRBV25-1 and TRBJ1-1; D not certain. Looked up from germline, CDR1 is MGHDK and CDR2 is SYGVNS. V was clipped by 1 base and J by 0 bases, with 3 bases between them. The CDR3 covers 13 residues. CDR3 bases: TGTGCCAGCAGTGAATTTTTGAACACTGAAGCTTTCTTT. This sequence encodes CASSEFLNTEAFF.